The 9 T cell receptor beta chains reported below all come from one sample, sequenced in a study of OX40 agonist ivuxolimab in advanced cancers. The repertoire was sequenced with immunoSEQ multiplex PCR; TCRdb's copy has only in-frame clones and lacks some. Here the sample spans some 78,000 clones, about 90% being singletons. The specimen comprised CD4+ or CD8+ T cells sorted from blood, sampled in a trial of the OX40 agonist ivuxolimab. These receptor sequences come from an adult with an advanced solid tumor such as melanoma, head and neck, liver or kidney cancer.

V gene TRBV28 combines with J gene TRBJ2-7; D is unresolved. This CDR3 is built from 17 residues. The germline V gene encodes CDR1 MDHEN and CDR2 SYDVKM. V was trimmed by 5 bases and J by 2 bases, leaving 22 bases between them. This CDR3 reads CASSLGPLRLRTYEQYF. CDR3 sequence (DNA): TGTGCCAGCAGTCTTGGGCCGCTCCGATTGCGGACCTACGAGCAGTACTTC.

The chain joins TRBV28 to TRBJ1-1; D unclear. Germline V gene lookup returns CDR1 MDHEN and CDR2 SYDVKM. Between the trimmed V and J ends, which lost 2 bases and 6 bases, there was a span of 7 bases. This CDR3 is 12 amino acids long. The CDR3 DNA sequence: TGTGCCAGCAGTTTACAGGTCCCTGAAGCTTTCTTT. This translates into CASSLQVPEAFF.

This chain joins TRBV11-2 and TRBJ1-3; TRBD1 is a possible D gene (5 bases). Deletions cut 0 bases from V and 2 bases from J, with 17 bases between. The CDR3 length is 18 residues. Germline CDR1 reads SGHAT; CDR2 reads FQNNGV. The CDR3 region is CASSLDIRRGRAGNTIYF. As DNA, the CDR3 is TGTGCCAGCAGCTTAGATATAAGACGGGGCCGGGCTGGAAACACCATATATTTT.

The chain recombines TRBV7-9 with TRBJ2-1, with 7 bases identical to TRBD2. The CDR3 has 15 residues. V was clipped by 5 bases and J by 1 base; unmatched bases: 5. The germline V gene encodes CDR1 SEHNR and CDR2 FQNEAQ (reference sequence). CDR3 loop: CASSPERGSYNEQFF. CDR3 DNA: TGTGCCAGCAGCCCCGAGCGGGGATCCTACAATGAGCAGTTCTTC.

The chain joins TRBV2 to TRBJ2-1, with a tentative D call TRBD1 (6 bases). The length of the CDR3 is 14 residues. Germline values: CDR1 SNHLY, CDR2 FYNNEI. Trimming took off 6 bases at V and 6 bases at J, with 15 bases between the two ends. The CDR3 is CASSPDSVINEQFF. CDR3 nucleotide sequence: TGTGCCAGCAGCCCGGACAGTGTAATCAATGAGCAGTTCTTC.

This clone was seen only a few times. The same CDR3 arises from other DNA sequences in this sample as well. J is TRBJ1-2 and V is TRBV6-5; tentative D call: TRBD1 (6 bases). Trimming pared 6 bases from V and 3 bases from J, leaving 11 bases between. CDR1 is MNHEY and CDR2 is SVGAGI in the germline V gene. CDR3 length equals 13 residues. The CDR3: CASRSDRDYGYTF. DNA of the CDR3: TGTGCCAGCAGATCGGACAGAGACTATGGCTACACCTTC.

This chain joins TRBV4-1 and TRBJ1-1, with TRBD1 matching 7 bases. The CDR3 sequence is 16 residues long. Unmatched junction bases numbered 10, after V lost 3 bases and J lost 3 bases. From germline, CDR1 is MGHRA and CDR2 YSYEKL. This CDR3 is CASSHVRKGAYTEAFF. CDR3 DNA sequence: TGCGCCAGCAGCCATGTTAGAAAGGGGGCGTACACTGAAGCTTTCTTT.

The rearrangement uses TRBV6-6 and TRBJ1-1, with D perhaps TRBD1 (5 bases). CDR1 MNHNY and CDR2 SVGAGI come from the germline V gene (reference sequence). This CDR3 contains 13 residues. The V and J ends lost 2 bases and 1 base respectively, with 5 bases between them. Here the CDR3 DNA reads TGTGCCAGCAGTTACGACAGGAACACTGAAGCTTTCTTT. The encoded protein is CASSYDRNTEAFF.

The gene calls are TRBV14 and TRBJ2-1; 9 nucleotides line up with TRBD1. The CDR3 totals 15 residues. With V trimmed by 1 base and J by 9 bases, 7 bases remained unmatched. In germline, CDR1 is SGHDN, CDR2 FVKESK. The CDR3 coding sequence is TGTGCCAGCAGCCAAGTTGGGGGACAGGGAGGTGAGCAGTTCTTC. Translating it yields CASSQVGGQGGEQFF.